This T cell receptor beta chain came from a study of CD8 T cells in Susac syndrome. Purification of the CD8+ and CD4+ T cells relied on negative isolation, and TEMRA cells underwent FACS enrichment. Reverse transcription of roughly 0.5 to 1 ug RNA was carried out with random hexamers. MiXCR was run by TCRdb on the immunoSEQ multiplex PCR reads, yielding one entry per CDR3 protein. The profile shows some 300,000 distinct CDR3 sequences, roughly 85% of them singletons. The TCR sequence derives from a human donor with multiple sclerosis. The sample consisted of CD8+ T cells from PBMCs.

This chain's CDR3 is CAWSGGSGSHEQFF. The CDR3 nucleotides read TGTGCCTGGAGTGGTGGTAGCGGGAGTCATGAGCAGTTCTTC. The chain recombines TRBV30 with TRBJ2-1; 9 bases fit TRBD2. Per germline, CDR1 GTSNPN and CDR2 SVGIG (reference sequence). The CDR3 has 14 residues. The V and J ends lost 1 base and 8 bases, in that order; junction bases with no gene match: 6.